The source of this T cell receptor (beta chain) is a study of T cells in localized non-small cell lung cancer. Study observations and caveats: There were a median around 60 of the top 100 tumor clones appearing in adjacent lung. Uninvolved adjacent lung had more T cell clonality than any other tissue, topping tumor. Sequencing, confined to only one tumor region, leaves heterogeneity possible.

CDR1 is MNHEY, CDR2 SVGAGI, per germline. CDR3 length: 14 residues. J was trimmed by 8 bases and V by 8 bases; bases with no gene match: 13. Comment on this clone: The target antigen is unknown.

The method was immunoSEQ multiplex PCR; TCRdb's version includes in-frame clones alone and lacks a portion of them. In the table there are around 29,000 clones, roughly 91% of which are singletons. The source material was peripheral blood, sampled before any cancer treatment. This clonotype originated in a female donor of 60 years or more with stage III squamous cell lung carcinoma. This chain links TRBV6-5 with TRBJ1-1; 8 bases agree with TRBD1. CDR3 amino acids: CASLGTGGLKEAFF. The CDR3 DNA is TGTGCCAGCCTGGGTACAGGGGGACTTAAGGAAGCTTTCTTT.